The 10 T cell receptor beta chains below all came from one sample that was sequenced in a study of blood T cell repertoires in COVID-19. The data were produced by immunoSEQ multiplex PCR, yet TCRdb's version contains in-frame clones alone and is incomplete. This table has about 26,000 clones, approximately 72% appearing once. Sequencing was done on a sample of peripheral blood. These receptors all stem from a man aged 55 to 70 with active or convalescent COVID-19.

For the CDR3, the DNA is TGCGCCAGCAGCTTGGTGGGGGCCGTCTCCTACAATGAGCAGTTCTTC. Amino acid sequence: CASSLVGAVSYNEQFF. This chain connects TRBV5-1 to TRBJ2-1; TRBD1 is a possible D gene (6 bases). Trimming cost V 0 bases and J 0 bases, with 10 bases left between them. CDR3 length: 16 residues. The germline gives CDR1 SGHRS, CDR2 YFSETQ. The full variable domain, rest sourced from reference TRBV5-1 and TRBJ2-1, is KAGVTQTPRYLIKTRGQQVTLSCSPISGHRSVSWYQQTPGQGLQFLFEYFSETQRNKGNFPGRFSGRQFSNSRSEMNVSTLELGDSALYLCASSLVGAVSYNEQFFGPGTRLTVL.

This clone showed up just a few times. The gene calls are TRBV2 and TRBJ2-3, with TRBD2 matching over 7 bases. The germline V gene has CDR1 SNHLY and CDR2 FYNNEI. The CDR3 totals 14 residues. The trim removed 8 bases at V and 2 bases at J, leaving 7 bases unmatched. The CDR3 protein is CASGAGASTDTQYF. DNA of the CDR3: TGTGCCAGCGGGGCGGGAGCTTCCACAGATACGCAGTATTTT. The full variable domain, its missing parts supplied by reference TRBV2 and TRBJ2-3, is EPEVTQTPSHQVTQMGQEVILRCVPISNHLYFYWYRQILGQKVEFLVSFYNNEISEKSEIFDDQFSVERPDGSNFTLKIRSTKLEDSAMYFCASGAGASTDTQYFGPGTRLTVL.

The rearrangement links TRBV21-1 to TRBJ2-4; TRBD2, as called in the table, went unchecked against the DNA. TRBV21-1 corresponds to a pseudogene. The CDR3 covers 18 residues. For the CDR3, the DNA is TGTGCCAGCAGCAAAACTAGTTGGGGGAGGAGGACCAAAAACATTCAGTACTTC. Translating it yields CASSKTSWGRRTKNIQYF.

The gene calls are TRBV29-1 and TRBJ1-1; D is unclear. The CDR3 is 10 residues long. The V and J ends lost 6 bases and 6 bases respectively, with 8 bases between them. CDR1 SQVTM and CDR2 ANQGSEA come from the germline V gene. CDR3 in DNA: TGCAGCGTCGGGAAGGCTGAAGCTTTCTTT. Amino acid sequence: CSVGKAEAFF.

This clone was recorded a few times. This chain connects TRBV19 to TRBJ1-2; D possibly corresponds to TRBD1 (5 bases). V was pared by 5 bases and J by 8 bases, with 24 bases between. The CDR3 has 16 amino acids. Germline V gene sequence: CDR1 LNHDA, CDR2 SQIVND (reference sequence). The CDR3 protein is CASSHQGPAVVAGYTF. The CDR3 nucleotides are TGTGCCAGTAGTCACCAGGGCCCTGCAGTGGTTGCAGGCTACACCTTC.

The chain carries TRBV4-1 and TRBJ1-6, with D unclear. Between the trimmed V and J ends, which lost 1 base and 6 bases, there was a span of 16 bases. The CDR3 has 17 residues. Germline V gene data show CDR1 as MGHRA and CDR2 as YSYEKL. In nucleotides, the CDR3 is TGCGCCAGCAGCCAAGCATGGATTCAGGTTTCTAATTCACCCCTCCACTTT. Its protein product is CASSQAWIQVSNSPLHF.

This clone appeared a few times. V is TRBV18 and J is TRBJ1-3, with D maybe TRBD1 (6 bases). Germline values: CDR1 KGHSH, CDR2 LQKENI. CDR3 length equals 12 residues. With 1 base removed from V and 8 bases from J, the gap between germline ends came to 6 bases. The CDR3 DNA reads as TGTGCCAGCTCACCACAGGGGGACACCATATATTTT. The encoded protein is CASSPQGDTIYF.

Concerning this clone: The identical CDR3 is also encoded by other nucleotide sequences in the sample. The chain is built from TRBV6-5 and TRBJ2-2; no clear D gene. This CDR3 has 12 amino acids. Germline V gene lookup returns CDR1 MNHEY and CDR2 SVGAGI. Trimming stripped 2 bases from V and 5 bases from J, with 3 bases between. The CDR3 bases are TGTGCCAGCAGTTACCTAACCGGGGAGCTGTTTTTT. Its protein is CASSYLTGELFF.

This sequence joins TRBV5-1 and TRBJ1-6; D might be TRBD1 (5 bases). This CDR3 region has 14 residues. Trimming took 4 bases from V and 8 from J, leaving 13 bases between them. CDR1 and CDR2 (germline): SGHRS, YFSETQ. CDR3 residues: CASSAGLRDSPLHF. In DNA, the CDR3 is TGCGCCAGCAGCGCAGGGCTTAGGGATTCACCCCTCCACTTT.

The chain links TRBV18 to TRBJ2-4; perhaps TRBD1 as D (5 bases). Germline CDR1 and CDR2: KGHSH and LQKENI. The CDR3 totals 19 residues. Trimming stripped 2 bases from V and 3 bases from J, with 23 bases between. The CDR3 bases are TGTGCCAGCTCACCAACACCTCTGGCAGGGATTGCAGACAAAAACATTCAGTACTTC. Its translation is CASSPTPLAGIADKNIQYF.